The 28 T cell receptor beta chains in this list originate from one sample, sequenced in a study of T cells after yellow fever vaccination. A single record per CDR3 protein comes from TCRdb applying MiXCR to the 5' RACE reads. The sample holds approximately 550,000 distinct CDR3 sequences, roughly 19% seen once. This material consisted of PBMCs, taken 15 days after the yellow fever booster vaccination. The origin of the receptors is a man younger than 45 who received the YFV17D yellow fever vaccine.

The J gene is TRBJ1-2, the V gene TRBV15; D gene ambiguous. Looked up from germline, CDR1 is LNHNV and CDR2 is YYDKDF (reference sequence). The length of the CDR3 is 13 residues. V lost 1 base to trimming and J lost 4 bases, with 7 bases between them. CDR3 nucleotide sequence: TGTGCCACCAGCAGAGCAGGCTCCTATGGCTACACCTTC. This sequence encodes CATSRAGSYGYTF.

There are a few counts of this clonotype. The chain has TRBV7-6 and TRBJ2-2; 11 bases line up with TRBD2. The germline V gene has CDR1 SGHVS and CDR2 FNYEAQ. This CDR3 has 18 residues. With 4 bases clipped from V and 6 bases from J, the junction kept 13 bases outside the gene matches. The CDR3 nucleotides are TGTGCCAGCAGCTCCCAGACTAGCGGGAAATTGGGCGCCGGGGAGCTGTTTTTT. The encoded protein is CASSSQTSGKLGAGELFF.

V and J are TRBV27 and TRBJ2-7; D gene uncertain. The CDR3 sequence is 13 residues long. The V and J ends lost 3 bases and 2 bases respectively, with 8 bases between them. CDR1 and CDR2 (germline): MNHEY, SMNVEV (reference sequence). Here the CDR3 reads CASSFVGPYEQYF. The CDR3 DNA reads as TGTGCCAGCAGTTTCGTCGGACCCTACGAGCAGTACTTC.

Only a few counts were recorded for this clonotype. The chain carries TRBV29-1 and TRBJ2-7; TRBD1 matches at 8 bases. With V trimmed by 6 bases and J by 0 bases, 4 bases remained unmatched. In germline, CDR1 is SQVTM, CDR2 ANQGSEA. The CDR3 contains 13 residues. The CDR3 loop is CSVGQGSSYEQYF. The CDR3, as DNA: TGCAGCGTCGGACAGGGAAGCTCCTACGAGCAGTACTTC.

The V gene is TRBV7-2, the J gene TRBJ2-7; 8 bases fit TRBD2. The V gene end was trimmed by 5 bases and the J gene end by 1 base; junction bases not matched to a gene: 7. CDR1 and CDR2 from the germline V gene are SGHTA and FQGNSA. There are 15 residues in the CDR3. The CDR3 DNA sequence: TGTGCCAGCAGCGGGCTAGCGGGCCATTCCTACGAGCAGTACTTC. It codes for CASSGLAGHSYEQYF.

This chain connects TRBV30 to TRBJ1-1; possible D gene TRBD1, 5 bases. Trimming removed 2 bases from V and 4 bases from J, with 8 bases in between. Looked up from germline, CDR1 is GTSNPN and CDR2 is SVGIG (reference sequence). CDR3 length: 12 amino acids. The DNA for the CDR3 is TGTGCCTGGAGTAAGGGGACCACTGAAGCTTTCTTT. It is translated as CAWSKGTTEAFF.

This clonotype has only a few counts. The chain has TRBV20-1 and TRBJ1-2; possible D gene TRBD1, 5 bases. V lost 0 bases and J lost 4, with 15 bases in between. CDR1 and CDR2 from the germline V gene are DFQATT and SNEGSKA (reference sequence). The CDR3 sequence is 15 residues long. Written as DNA, the CDR3 is TGCAGTGCTAGAGATGTTGGCAGGGTGGCCTATGGCTACACCTTC. Encoded protein: CSARDVGRVAYGYTF.

CDR3 sequence (DNA): TGCAGCGTTGTTTTTCACTCCTACGAGCAGTACTTC. Protein sequence: CSVVFHSYEQYF. The chain recombines TRBV29-1 with TRBJ2-7; no clear D. Germline V gene lookup returns CDR1 SQVTM and CDR2 ANQGSEA. Trimming removed 4 bases from V and 0 bases from J, with 7 bases in between. The CDR3 contains 12 residues.

On this clonotype itself: The junction shows a germline mismatch at one end, possibly a read error. The chain couples TRBV20-1 to TRBJ1-5; D unresolved. Germline CDR1 DFQATT, CDR2 SNEGSKA (reference sequence). The CDR3 contains 15 residues. The CDR3, as DNA: TGCAGTGCTCGAGAGCTCGGTAATAGCAATCAGCCCCAGCATTTT. Encoded protein: CSARELGNSNQPQHF.

The chain links TRBV12-3 or TRBV12-4 to TRBJ2-1; tentative D call: TRBD1 (7 bases). CDR3 length equals 16 residues. The germline V and J ends were trimmed by 6 bases and 10 bases, with 25 bases remaining between them. The CDR3 region has the DNA TGTGCCAGCAGCCGCCAGGGGGGCGGTGGAAGAGCCGAGCAGTTCTTC. It codes for CASSRQGGGGRAEQFF.

The CDR3 spells CAISEPGLAIKTQYF. The DNA for the CDR3 is TGTGCCATCAGTGAGCCGGGACTAGCTATAAAGACCCAGTACTTC. The chain combines TRBV10-3 with TRBJ2-5; 9 bases are a match to TRBD2. CDR3 size: 15 residues. Germline CDR1 ENHRY, CDR2 SYGVKD. J was trimmed by 6 bases and V by 2 bases; bases with no gene match: 7.

This clonotype came up a few times. The chain is built from TRBV5-4 and TRBJ2-6; tentatively, D is TRBD1 or TRBD2 (6 bases each). The CDR3 loop spans 17 amino acids. V was pared by 3 bases and J by 2 bases, with 15 bases between. CDR1 is SGHNT, CDR2 YYREEE, per germline (reference sequence). The CDR3 here is CASSYLWGATGANVLTF. The CDR3 nucleotides read TGTGCCAGCAGCTACCTGTGGGGGGCCACTGGGGCCAACGTCCTGACTTTC. The full variable domain, rest sourced from reference TRBV5-4 and TRBJ2-6, is ETGVTQSPTHLIKTRGQQVTLRCSSQSGHNTVSWYQQALGQGPQFIFQYYREEENGRGNFPPRFSGLQFPNYSSELNVNALELDDSALYLCASSYLWGATGANVLTFGAGSRLTVL.

This clonotype came up a few times. The chain has TRBV6-5 and TRBJ2-7; D might be TRBD1 or TRBD2, each matching 7 bases. The CDR3 has 12 residues. The V and J ends lost 6 bases and 5 bases respectively, with 11 bases between them. Germline-derived CDR1 and CDR2 are MNHEY and SVGAGI. The CDR3 is CASRSGGDEQYF. The CDR3 bases are TGTGCCAGCAGGTCAGGGGGGGACGAGCAGTACTTC.

This chain joins TRBV5-4 and TRBJ2-2; D possibly corresponds to TRBD1 (6 bases). V lost 6 bases and J 2 bases, leaving 17 bases between the germline ends. CDR1 and CDR2 from the germline V gene are SGHNT and YYREEE (reference sequence). The CDR3 sequence is 16 residues long. CDR3 region: CASTQIPGDNTGELFF. In nucleotides, the CDR3 is TGTGCCAGCACTCAGATCCCAGGGGATAACACCGGGGAGCTGTTTTTT.

J is TRBJ2-2 and V is TRBV20-1; weak D call: TRBD2 (6 bases). V was trimmed by 1 base and J by 5 bases, leaving 11 bases between them. CDR3 length: 14 residues. CDR1 is DFQATT and CDR2 is SNEGSKA in the germline V gene (reference sequence). In DNA, the CDR3 is TGCAGTGCTAGAGTCGGGGGTCGGACCGGGGAGCTGTTTTTT. This codes for CSARVGGRTGELFF.

This clonotype was counted between two and nine times. V is TRBV5-1 and J is TRBJ2-7, with TRBD1 matching 8 bases. Germline CDR1 and CDR2: SGHRS and YFSETQ. This CDR3 spans 12 amino acids. After removal of 5 bases from V and 6 bases from J, the junction contained 4 bases not matched to a gene. CDR3 loop: CASSFDRGEQYF. CDR3 nucleotide sequence: TGCGCCAGCAGTTTCGACAGGGGCGAGCAGTACTTC.

This clonotype was counted a few times. This chain links TRBV4-3 with TRBJ2-7, with 7 bases identical to TRBD2. This CDR3 has 16 residues. V lost 4 bases and J lost 2; bases outside the gene matches: 11. Germline loops: CDR1 LGHNA, CDR2 YSLEER. The CDR3 spells CASSPLASGFPYEQYF. The CDR3 region has the DNA TGCGCCAGCAGCCCTTTGGCTAGCGGCTTCCCCTACGAGCAGTACTTC.

This clonotype has only a few counts. This rearrangement joins TRBV20-1 to TRBJ2-7; 9 bases fit TRBD1. The germline gives CDR1 DFQATT, CDR2 SNEGSKA (reference sequence). V dropped 0 bases and J dropped 3; count of bases not matched to a gene: 0. CDR3 length equals 13 residues. The CDR3 DNA reads as TGCAGTGCTAGAGAGGACAGGGGCTACGAGCAGTACTTC. Its protein is CSAREDRGYEQYF.

This chain joins TRBV7-9 and TRBJ2-1, with D possibly TRBD1 on 5 matching bases. The germline CDR1 and CDR2 sequences are SEHNR and FQNEAQ (reference sequence). This CDR3 has 14 residues. The germline V and J ends were trimmed by 2 bases and 6 bases, with 11 bases remaining between them. CDR3 loop: CASSLQQGSNEQFF. The CDR3 nucleotides read TGTGCCAGCAGCTTACAGCAGGGAAGCAATGAGCAGTTCTTC.

This chain links TRBV11-1 with TRBJ2-5, with 7 bases matching TRBD1. CDR1 is SGHAT, CDR2 FQDESV, per germline (reference sequence). This CDR3 has 13 residues. V shed 5 bases and J 5 bases; nucleotides not matched to a gene: 5. This CDR3 reads CASSPRGMETQYF. CDR3 DNA sequence: TGTGCCAGCAGCCCCAGGGGGATGGAGACCCAGTACTTC.

The chain employs TRBV12-3 or TRBV12-4 and TRBJ1-5, with TRBD1 identical over 7 bases. CDR3 length equals 13 residues. J was trimmed by 6 bases and V by 7 bases; bases with no gene match: 6. DNA of the CDR3: TGTGCCAGCACTCGACAGGGTACTCAGCCCCAGCATTTT. This codes for CASTRQGTQPQHF.

This clonotype was found many times. The CDR3 bases are TGTGCCAGCAGCCAAGAAGAGTTAGATACGCAGTATTTT. It encodes CASSQEELDTQYF. This rearrangement joins TRBV4-2 to TRBJ2-3; D is undetermined. Germline-derived CDR1 and CDR2 are LGHNA and YNFKEQ. The V and J ends lost 0 bases and 5 bases respectively, with 6 bases between them. The CDR3 is made up of 13 amino acids.

This rearrangement joins TRBV20-1 to TRBJ2-1, with D possibly matching TRBD2 (6 bases). Germline V gives CDR1 DFQATT, CDR2 SNEGSKA (reference sequence). Trimming cost V 0 bases and J 4 bases, with 19 bases left between them. The CDR3 covers 17 residues. This CDR3 reads CSARDPLVLAAYNEQFF. The CDR3 bases are TGCAGTGCTAGAGATCCTTTGGTTTTAGCGGCGTACAATGAGCAGTTCTTC.

The chain carries TRBV12-3 or TRBV12-4 and TRBJ2-1; TRBD2 might be the D (5 bases). The germline V and J ends were trimmed by 8 bases and 3 bases, with 14 bases remaining between them. The CDR3 spans 14 residues. This CDR3 reads CASLVAHIYNEQFF. CDR3 nucleotide sequence: TGTGCCAGCCTCGTAGCGCACATCTACAATGAGCAGTTCTTC.

The chain joins TRBV20-1 to TRBJ2-3, with TRBD1 matching 7 bases. V dropped 2 bases and J dropped 2; count of bases not matched to a gene: 7. The germline V gene has CDR1 DFQATT and CDR2 SNEGSKA (reference sequence). The length of the CDR3 is 15 residues. Here the CDR3 reads CSARSPGQHTDTQYF. CDR3 coding DNA: TGCAGTGCTAGAAGTCCGGGACAGCACACAGATACGCAGTATTTT.

This clonotype occurred a few times. This chain connects TRBV2 to TRBJ2-7; D gene uncertain. This CDR3 comprises 11 residues. The ends were cut back, 6 bases at V and 3 bases at J, with 6 bases in the middle. Germline CDR1 reads SNHLY; CDR2 reads FYNNEI. CDR3 nucleotides: TGTGCCAGCAGCACAAACTACGAGCAGTACTTC. Translating gives CASSTNYEQYF.

In this sample, this clonotype turned up a few times. The gene calls are TRBV28 and TRBJ2-1; D is undetermined. The ends were cut back, 6 bases at V and 9 bases at J, with 12 bases in the middle. This CDR3 has 12 residues. The germline V gene encodes CDR1 MDHEN and CDR2 SYDVKM. The CDR3 sequence is CASRQGLSEQFF. DNA for the CDR3: TGTGCCAGCAGGCAAGGGTTGAGTGAGCAGTTCTTC.

CDR3 residues: CASSYRTRTDEQFF. The CDR3 DNA follows: TGTGCCAGCAGTTACAGGACTAGGACGGATGAGCAGTTCTTC. The rearrangement links TRBV6-2 or TRBV6-3 to TRBJ2-1, with 7 bases matching TRBD2. V was pared by 2 bases and J by 8 bases, with 6 bases of the junction left unmatched. Germline CDR1 MNHEY, CDR2 SVGEGT. The CDR3 totals 14 residues.